This entry features one T cell receptor (beta chain) sequence. Its specificity is not known. In the PCR, 60 Vbeta and 13 Jbeta primers were used. Sequenced by immunoSEQ multiplex PCR; TCRdb stores in-frame clones only, minus some. The profile shows some 90,000 clones, around 70% of them singletons. The CDR3 extends over 13 amino acids. V shed 8 bases and J shed 5 bases, with 15 bases lying between them. Germline V gene lookup returns CDR1 MNHEY and CDR2 SVGAGI. This sample was included in a study of cytomegalovirus exposure and HLA in healthy donors. In the study overall: T cells numbering approximately 170 million yielded approximately 100 million unique TCR beta sequences in an earlier analysis. Findings and limits, study-wide: Among the most significant clusters, several appeared linked to common viral pathogens in a later analysis. Later analysis revealed greater clonal expansion in HLA-associated TCR beta chains than in equally common others.

The sequenced sample consisted of PBMCs. The source is a man aged 50 or older in good health and CMV-seronegative. The chain links TRBV6-5 to TRBJ1-2; perhaps TRBD1 as D (5 bases). The CDR3 sequence: CASAKTVGYGYTF. The CDR3 DNA is TGTGCCAGCGCGAAGACAGTCGGGTATGGCTACACCTTC.